Below, 9 T cell receptor beta chains from the same sample are listed, as sequenced in a study of response to subunit inactivated influenza vaccine. Using its own MiXCR run on the RT-PCR reads, TCRdb lists one record per CDR3 protein. The sample comprises about 160,000 distinct CDR3 sequences, about 11% of which are singletons, and around 12% rests with the top ten. Sequenced here: non-naive T cells sorted from PBMCs, sampled about 40 days after vaccination. The receptor source for this set is a man aged 50 to 59 who received an inactivated influenza vaccine.

About this clonotype: This may stem from a read error, because a much larger clone lies one nucleotide away. As DNA, the CDR3 is TGTGCCAGCTCACCACTCCTAGTAGGGACCTACAATAAGCAGTTCTTC. Its translation is CASSPLLVGTYNKQFF. The chain links TRBV18 to TRBJ2-1, with D possibly called TRBD1 or TRBD2 (5 bases each). The CDR3 runs to 16 residues. CDR1 and CDR2 from the germline V gene are KGHSH and LQKENI. Together with reference TRBV18 and TRBJ2-1, the CDR3 gives the full variable domain: NAGVMQNPRHLVRRRGQEARLRCSPMKGHSHVYWYRQLPEEGLKFMVYLQKENIIDESGMPKERFSAEFPKEGPSILRIQQVVRGDSAAYFCASSPLLVGTYNKQFFGPGTRLTVL.

This clonotype was recorded at least ten times. The chain recombines TRBV10-3 with TRBJ2-7; D uncertain. V was shortened by 2 bases and J by 2 bases, with 7 bases between the two germline ends. The germline V gene has CDR1 ENHRY and CDR2 SYGVKD. CDR3 size: 13 residues. The CDR3 protein is CAISEPDTYEQYF. DNA for the CDR3: TGTGCCATCAGTGAGCCAGACACCTACGAGCAGTACTTC.

The chain combines TRBV7-2 with TRBJ2-7; weak D call: TRBD2 (7 bases). Germline V gene lookup returns CDR1 SGHTA and CDR2 FQGNSA. V was shortened by 3 bases and J by 2 bases, with 14 bases between the two germline ends. The CDR3 consists of 15 residues. The CDR3 DNA reads TGTGCCAGCAGCTTCCCCGGGGGGCCTACCTACGAGCAGTACTTC. Its translation is CASSFPGGPTYEQYF.

This clonotype has just a few counts. The CDR3 here is CASSFRRDLAGDTQYF. For the CDR3, the DNA is TGTGCCAGCAGCTTTCGCCGGGACTTAGCGGGGGATACGCAGTATTTT. The rearrangement uses TRBV7-9 and TRBJ2-3, with TRBD2 matching 8 bases. This CDR3 contains 16 residues. V lost 3 bases and J lost 6; bases outside the gene matches: 11. Germline CDR1 reads SEHNR; CDR2 reads FQNEAQ (reference sequence). The full variable domain, its missing parts supplied by reference TRBV7-9 and TRBJ2-3, is DTGVSQNPRHKITKRGQNVTFRCDPISEHNRLYWYRQTLGQGPEFLTYFQNEAQLEKSRLLSDRFSAERPKGSFSTLEIQRTEQGDSAMYLCASSFRRDLAGDTQYFGPGTRLTVL.

The J gene is TRBJ2-5, the V gene TRBV6-6, with TRBD1 as a possible D gene (5 bases). The CDR3 has 13 amino acids. The germline V gene has CDR1 MNHNY and CDR2 SVGAGI (reference sequence). V lost 4 bases and J 9 bases, leaving 15 bases between the germline ends. The CDR3 region has the DNA TGTGCCAGCAGTTTCACAGGCGTCGTGCCCCAGTACTTC. Translating it yields CASSFTGVVPQYF.

This clonotype was counted a few times. This CDR3 reads CASSLGGGLSEAFF. The CDR3 DNA is TGTGCCAGCAGCTTAGGAGGGGGATTAAGTGAAGCTTTCTTT. The chain joins TRBV7-3 to TRBJ1-1, with a weak D call TRBD1 (6 bases). The CDR3 spans 14 residues. In germline, CDR1 is SGHTA, CDR2 FQGTGA. Between the trimmed V and J ends, which lost 2 bases and 7 bases, there was a span of 14 bases.

This clonotype was found a few times. V gene TRBV9 combines with J gene TRBJ2-5; D call uncertain. V was trimmed by 0 bases and J by 4 bases, leaving 7 bases between them. CDR3 length: 13 residues. Per germline, CDR1 SGDLS and CDR2 YYNGEE. As DNA, the CDR3 is TGTGCCAGCAGCGTAGGTGGCGGAGAGACCCAGTACTTC. Residues: CASSVGGGETQYF.

Many counts were recorded for this clonotype. This chain links TRBV12-3 or TRBV12-4 with TRBJ1-4; D remains unclear. The CDR3 has 13 amino acids. V dropped 5 bases and J dropped 6 bases, with 10 bases sitting between them. Here the CDR3 DNA reads TGTGCCAGCAGTGATATGGGTGATGAAAAACTGTTTTTT. This encodes CASSDMGDEKLFF.

This clonotype was observed a handful of times. This chain links TRBV29-1 with TRBJ2-3, with TRBD2 matching 10 bases. The CDR3 totals 15 residues. V gave up 5 bases and J gave up 1 base; unmatched junction bases: 6. Germline V gene data show CDR1 as SQVTM and CDR2 as ANQGSEA. CDR3 in DNA: TGCAGCGTTAATCCAGCGGGAGGGGGCACAGATACGCAGTATTTT. Translation: CSVNPAGGGTDTQYF.